These 22 T cell receptor beta chains were all obtained from the same sample, sequenced in a study of control samples from healthy donors and cancer patients. Some clones are missing from TCRdb's copy, which holds only in-frame ones; the method was immunoSEQ multiplex PCR. The profile shows 350,000 to 450,000 clones, 75% to 95% of them singletons. Sequenced material: PBMCs. Receptors were obtained from a man aged 40-49 years with head and neck cancer.

The genes are TRBV18 and TRBJ1-1; 9 positions agree with TRBD1. Germline assignment: CDR1 KGHSH and CDR2 LQKENI. V dropped 6 bases and J dropped 4; count of bases not matched to a gene: 3. This CDR3 is built from 13 residues. This CDR3 reads CASSGQGPTEAFF. CDR3 DNA: TGTGCCAGCTCGGGACAGGGTCCCACTGAAGCTTTCTTT.

The chain links TRBV6-5 to TRBJ1-2, with 9 bases lining up with TRBD1. Unmatched junction bases numbered 0, after V lost 2 bases and J lost 2 bases. The germline gives CDR1 MNHEY, CDR2 SVGAGI. CDR3 length: 14 amino acids. CDR3 protein: CASSYDRGNYGYTF. The CDR3 DNA follows: TGTGCCAGCAGTTACGACAGGGGGAACTATGGCTACACCTTC.

This clone was seen a single time. The gene calls are TRBV5-1 and TRBJ2-7; TRBD1 is a possible D gene (5 bases). The CDR3 has 16 residues. The germline gives CDR1 SGHRS, CDR2 YFSETQ. Trimming removed 0 bases at V and 4 bases at J, with 17 bases between. CDR3 sequence reads: CASSLAAGGRAYEQYF. In DNA form, the CDR3 reads TGCGCCAGCAGCTTGGCCGCCGGCGGCAGGGCTTACGAGCAGTACTTC. Based on the CDR3 plus reference TRBV5-1 and TRBJ2-7, the full variable domain is KAGVTQTPRYLIKTRGQQVTLSCSPISGHRSVSWYQQTPGQGLQFLFEYFSETQRNKGNFPGRFSGRQFSNSRSEMNVSTLELGDSALYLCASSLAAGGRAYEQYFGPGTRLTVT.

The V call is TRBV11-2, the J call TRBJ2-5; TRBD2 aligns across 12 bases. Per the germline V gene, CDR1 is SGHAT and CDR2 is FQNNGV. The CDR3 has 15 amino acids. J lost 4 bases, V lost 4 bases, and 4 bases had no gene match. The chain's CDR3 is CASSSSGGAGETQYF. CDR3 nucleotide sequence: TGTGCCAGCAGCTCTAGCGGGGGGGCGGGAGAGACCCAGTACTTC.

The chain has TRBV18 and TRBJ1-1, with D possibly matching TRBD1 (5 bases). Germline CDR1 and CDR2: KGHSH and LQKENI. The V end was cut by 4 bases, the J end by 2 bases, with 11 bases between. The CDR3 contains 14 residues. CDR3 protein: CASSLGDGNTEAFF. The CDR3 region has the DNA TGTGCCAGCTCACTAGGGGACGGCAACACTGAAGCTTTCTTT.

The gene calls are TRBV7-9 and TRBJ2-7; D call uncertain. Trimming stripped 0 bases from V and 6 bases from J, with 21 bases between. There are 17 residues in the CDR3. Germline V gene lookup returns CDR1 SEHNR and CDR2 FQNEAQ (reference sequence). The CDR3 DNA reads TGTGCCAGCAGCTTAGCGAGTTCCAGTCATCCTCTCACCGAGCAGTACTTC. Protein: CASSLASSSHPLTEQYF.

This sequence joins TRBV11-2 and TRBJ2-1, with 7 positions matching TRBD2. Trimming took 3 bases from V and 6 from J; bases not matched to a gene: 8. Germline loops: CDR1 SGHAT, CDR2 FQNNGV. The CDR3 consists of 15 residues. The CDR3 here is CASSLTSGDFNEQFF. In nucleotides, the CDR3 is TGTGCCAGCAGCTTGACCAGCGGGGATTTCAATGAGCAGTTCTTC.

Written as DNA, the CDR3 is TGTGCCAGCAGCTTTGTCGGGCCTAACTATGGCTACACCTTC. Its translation is CASSFVGPNYGYTF. This chain connects TRBV5-5 to TRBJ1-2; D is ambiguous. The CDR3 runs to 14 residues. Germline CDR1 is SGHKS and CDR2 is YYEKEE (reference sequence). Trimming stripped 2 bases from V and 0 bases from J, with 8 bases between.

The rearrangement joins TRBV19 to TRBJ1-5; 9 bases match TRBD1. With 6 bases clipped from V and 2 bases from J, the junction kept 8 bases outside the gene matches. The CDR3 is made up of 16 amino acids. Germline V gene sequence: CDR1 LNHDA, CDR2 SQIVND (reference sequence). The CDR3 region is CASSRQGGGGNQPQHF. CDR3 in DNA: TGTGCCAGTAGCCGACAGGGGGGAGGTGGCAATCAGCCCCAGCATTTT.

The chain employs TRBV5-5 and TRBJ2-4; the match to TRBD1 covers 8 bases. The CDR3 covers 16 residues. The V gene's germline CDR1 is SGHKS and CDR2 YYEKEE (reference sequence). The junction had 8 bases not matched to a gene; V was cut back by 5 bases and J by 1 base. CDR3: CASSPPQGAAKNIQYF. The CDR3 nucleotides are TGTGCCAGCAGTCCTCCGCAGGGGGCGGCCAAAAACATTCAGTACTTC.

The chain links TRBV27 to TRBJ1-1; 7 bases match TRBD1. The CDR3 has 15 residues. Germline-derived CDR1 and CDR2 are MNHEY and SMNVEV (reference sequence). After removal of 4 bases from V and 7 bases from J, the junction contained 12 bases not matched to a gene. Here the CDR3 DNA reads TGTGCCAGCAGTTCGGGACAGATCGTAATGGGTGAAGCTTTCTTT. It encodes CASSSGQIVMGEAFF.

CDR3 sequence reads: CASSLTHQYGYTF. The CDR3 region has the DNA TGTGCCAGCAGCTTAACACACCAGTATGGCTACACCTTC. V gene TRBV7-3 combines with J gene TRBJ1-2, with D uncertain. The ends were cut back, 0 bases at V and 5 bases at J, with 7 bases in the middle. CDR1 is SGHTA, CDR2 FQGTGA, per germline. This CDR3 has 13 residues.

The chain links TRBV6-5 to TRBJ1-6, with D unclear. This CDR3 region has 15 residues. Trimming removed 5 bases at V and 7 bases at J, with 15 bases between. Germline loops: CDR1 MNHEY, CDR2 SVGAGI. The CDR3 coding sequence is TGTGCCAGCAGTCCTAGGGCGGAGGGAAATTCACCCCTCCACTTT. The encoded protein is CASSPRAEGNSPLHF.

This clone was recorded once. The identical CDR3 is also encoded by other nucleotide sequences in the sample. The V call is TRBV6-2 or TRBV6-3, the J call TRBJ2-2; possibly TRBD2 for D (5 bases). CDR1 is MNHEY and CDR2 is SVGEGT in the germline V gene. Trimming removed 0 bases at V and 5 bases at J, with 7 bases between. CDR3 length: 14 residues. The CDR3 coding sequence is TGTGCCAGCAGTTACTCTCCGGGGACCGGGGAGCTGTTTTTT. It encodes CASSYSPGTGELFF.

This chain joins TRBV11-2 and TRBJ1-5; no reliable D call. This CDR3 has 15 residues. V lost 0 bases, J lost 4 bases, and 10 bases lay in between. Germline CDR1 and CDR2: SGHAT and FQNNGV. Here the CDR3 DNA reads TGTGCCAGCAGCTTAGATTTAGGAGTAAATCAGCCCCAGCATTTT. It codes for CASSLDLGVNQPQHF.

The chain employs TRBV10-3 and TRBJ2-7, with 7 bases fitting TRBD1. Germline V gene data show CDR1 as ENHRY and CDR2 as SYGVKD. The CDR3 loop spans 12 amino acids. V shed 9 bases, J shed 4 bases, and the junction held 6 bases outside the gene matches. The CDR3 coding sequence is TGTGCCATAAGCAGGGGGACGTACGAGCAGTACTTC. This sequence encodes CAISRGTYEQYF.

The chain carries TRBV28 and TRBJ2-7; 11 bases match TRBD2. V gave up 5 bases and J gave up 2 bases; unmatched junction bases: 8. The germline V gene encodes CDR1 MDHEN and CDR2 SYDVKM. The CDR3 length is 16 residues. CDR3 bases: TGTGCCAGCAGTCCCCCTTTAGCGGGAGGGCCCTACGAGCAGTACTTC. Translated: CASSPPLAGGPYEQYF.

The V gene is TRBV24-1, the J gene TRBJ2-5; D unresolved. V was trimmed by 4 bases and J by 0 bases, leaving 11 bases between them. Germline V gene lookup returns CDR1 KGHDR and CDR2 SFDVKD. The length of the CDR3 is 15 residues. This CDR3 reads CATSEPRRDQETQYF. CDR3 nucleotides: TGTGCCACCAGTGAACCCAGACGGGACCAAGAGACCCAGTACTTC.

V usage is TRBV5-1 and J usage is TRBJ2-1; 10 bases align to TRBD2. The germline CDR1 and CDR2 sequences are SGHRS and YFSETQ. The CDR3 has 15 residues. V was pared by 2 bases and J by 4 bases, with 3 bases of the junction left unmatched. This chain's CDR3 is CASSFPAGGYNEQFF. In DNA, the CDR3 is TGCGCCAGCAGCTTCCCAGCGGGGGGGTACAATGAGCAGTTCTTC. Complete variable domain (other parts from reference TRBV5-1 and TRBJ2-1): KAGVTQTPRYLIKTRGQQVTLSCSPISGHRSVSWYQQTPGQGLQFLFEYFSETQRNKGNFPGRFSGRQFSNSRSEMNVSTLELGDSALYLCASSFPAGGYNEQFFGPGTRLTVL.

The chain recombines TRBV4-2 with TRBJ2-7; D is ambiguous. The CDR3 is 14 amino acids. The V and J ends lost 0 bases and 1 base respectively, with 7 bases between them. Germline values: CDR1 LGHNA, CDR2 YNFKEQ. This chain's CDR3 is CASSQEAASYEQYF. CDR3 bases: TGTGCCAGCAGCCAAGAGGCTGCATCCTACGAGCAGTACTTC.

The chain recombines TRBV11-3 with TRBJ2-1, with 10 nucleotides matching TRBD1. The CDR3 is 18 amino acids. V was clipped by 6 bases and J by 4 bases; unmatched bases: 15. Germline V gene data show CDR1 as SGHNT and CDR2 as YENEEA. CDR3 in amino acids: CASSYSTPGDRGYNEQFF. The CDR3 DNA is TGTGCCAGCAGTTATTCAACCCCCGGGGACAGGGGTTACAATGAGCAGTTCTTC.

J is TRBJ2-1 and V is TRBV10-3; D is ambiguous. The CDR3 is 13 amino acids. Per germline, CDR1 ENHRY and CDR2 SYGVKD. Trimming left V 7 bases short and J 5 bases short, with 12 bases between. The CDR3 loop is CAITRQADNEQFF. CDR3 nucleotide sequence: TGTGCCATCACACGGCAGGCCGACAATGAGCAGTTCTTC.